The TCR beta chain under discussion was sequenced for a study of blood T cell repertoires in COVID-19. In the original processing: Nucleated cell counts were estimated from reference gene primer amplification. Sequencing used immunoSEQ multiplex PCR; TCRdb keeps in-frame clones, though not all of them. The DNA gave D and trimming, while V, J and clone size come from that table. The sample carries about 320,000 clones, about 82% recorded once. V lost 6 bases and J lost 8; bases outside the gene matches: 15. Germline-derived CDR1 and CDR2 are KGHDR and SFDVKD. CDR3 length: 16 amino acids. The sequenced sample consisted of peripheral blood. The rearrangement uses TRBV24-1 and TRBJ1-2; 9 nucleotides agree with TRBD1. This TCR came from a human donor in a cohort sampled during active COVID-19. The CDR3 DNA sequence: TGTGCCACCAGTCCGGGACAGGGACCCCGATTTGCGGGCTACACCTTC. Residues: CATSPGQGPRFAGYTF.